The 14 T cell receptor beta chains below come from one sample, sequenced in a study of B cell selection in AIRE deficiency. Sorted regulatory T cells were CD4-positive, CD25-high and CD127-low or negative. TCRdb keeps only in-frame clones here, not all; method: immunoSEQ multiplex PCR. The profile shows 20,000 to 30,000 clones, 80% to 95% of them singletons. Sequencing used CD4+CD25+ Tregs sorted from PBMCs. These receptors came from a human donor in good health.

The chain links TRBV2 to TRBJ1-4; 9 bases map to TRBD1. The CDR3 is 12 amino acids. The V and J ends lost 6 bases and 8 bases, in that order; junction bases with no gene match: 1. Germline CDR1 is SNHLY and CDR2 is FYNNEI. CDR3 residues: CASRGQGEKLFF. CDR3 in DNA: TGTGCCAGCAGGGGACAGGGAGAAAAACTGTTTTTT.

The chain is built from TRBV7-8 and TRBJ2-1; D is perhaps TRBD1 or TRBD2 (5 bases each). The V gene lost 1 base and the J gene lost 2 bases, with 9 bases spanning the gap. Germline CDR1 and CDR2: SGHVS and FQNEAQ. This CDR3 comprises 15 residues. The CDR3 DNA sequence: TGTGCCAGCAGCTTAGAAGGGGAGCCCTACAATGAGCAGTTCTTC. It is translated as CASSLEGEPYNEQFF. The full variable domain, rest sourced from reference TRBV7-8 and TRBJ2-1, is GAGVSQSPRYKVAKRGQDVALRCDPISGHVSLFWYQQALGQGPEFLTYFQNEAQLDKSGLPSDRFFAERPEGSVSTLKIQRTQQEDSAVYLCASSLEGEPYNEQFFGPGTRLTVL.

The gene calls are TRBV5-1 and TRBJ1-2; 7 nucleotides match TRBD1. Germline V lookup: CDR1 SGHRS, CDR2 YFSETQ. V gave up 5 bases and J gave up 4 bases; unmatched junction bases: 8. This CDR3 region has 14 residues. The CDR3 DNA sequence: TGCGCCAGCAGGGTAGGACAGGAAGGCTATGGCTACACCTTC. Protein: CASRVGQEGYGYTF.

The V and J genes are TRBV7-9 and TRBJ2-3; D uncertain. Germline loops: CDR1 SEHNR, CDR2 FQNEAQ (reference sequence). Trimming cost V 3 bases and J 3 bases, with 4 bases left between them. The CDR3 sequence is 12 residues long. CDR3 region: CASSFSTDTQYF. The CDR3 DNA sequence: TGTGCCAGCAGCTTTTCAACAGATACGCAGTATTTT.

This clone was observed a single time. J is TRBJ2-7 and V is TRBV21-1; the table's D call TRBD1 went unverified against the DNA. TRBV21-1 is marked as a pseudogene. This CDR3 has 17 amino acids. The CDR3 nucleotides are TGTGCCAGCAACGATGGGACAACGAAGGGGAACTCCTACGAGCAGTACTTC. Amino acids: CASNDGTTKGNSYEQYF.

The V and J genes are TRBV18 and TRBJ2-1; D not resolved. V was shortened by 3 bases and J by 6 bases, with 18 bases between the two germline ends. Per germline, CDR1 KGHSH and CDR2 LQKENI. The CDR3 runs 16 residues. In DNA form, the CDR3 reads TGTGCCAGCTCACCCCCGACATACGCCGCTTTCAATGAGCAGTTCTTC. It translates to CASSPPTYAAFNEQFF.

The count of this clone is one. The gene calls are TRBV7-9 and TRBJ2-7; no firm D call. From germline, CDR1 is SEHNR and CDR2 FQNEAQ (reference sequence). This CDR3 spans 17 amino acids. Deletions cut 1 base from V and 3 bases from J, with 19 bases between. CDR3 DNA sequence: TGTGCCAGCAGCTTAGGAACCGCGAACTTTGTGGACTACGAGCAGTACTTC. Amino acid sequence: CASSLGTANFVDYEQYF.

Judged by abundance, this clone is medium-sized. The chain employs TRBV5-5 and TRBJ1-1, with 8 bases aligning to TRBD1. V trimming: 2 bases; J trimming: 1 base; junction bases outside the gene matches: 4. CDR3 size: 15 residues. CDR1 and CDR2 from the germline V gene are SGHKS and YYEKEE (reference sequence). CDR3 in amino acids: CASSLVGQGNTEAFF. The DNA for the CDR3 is TGTGCCAGCAGCTTAGTAGGACAGGGGAACACTGAAGCTTTCTTT. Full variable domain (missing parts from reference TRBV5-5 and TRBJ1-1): DAGVTQSPTHLIKTRGQQVTLRCSPISGHKSVSWYQQVLGQGPQFIFQYYEKEERGRGNFPDRFSARQFPNYSSELNVNALLLGDSALYLCASSLVGQGNTEAFFGQGTRLTVV.

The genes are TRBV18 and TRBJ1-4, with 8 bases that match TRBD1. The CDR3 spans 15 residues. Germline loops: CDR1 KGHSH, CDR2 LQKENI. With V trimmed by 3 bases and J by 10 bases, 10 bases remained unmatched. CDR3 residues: CASSPLDRVLGKLFF. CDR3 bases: TGTGCCAGCTCACCCCTGGACAGGGTTCTTGGAAAACTGTTTTTT.

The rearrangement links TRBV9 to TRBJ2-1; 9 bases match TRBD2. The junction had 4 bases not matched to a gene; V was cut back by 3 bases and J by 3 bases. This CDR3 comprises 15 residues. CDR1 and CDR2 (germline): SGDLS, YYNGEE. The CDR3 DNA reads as TGTGCCAGCAGCGAGGGACTAGCTGACTACAATGAGCAGTTCTTC. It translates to CASSEGLADYNEQFF.

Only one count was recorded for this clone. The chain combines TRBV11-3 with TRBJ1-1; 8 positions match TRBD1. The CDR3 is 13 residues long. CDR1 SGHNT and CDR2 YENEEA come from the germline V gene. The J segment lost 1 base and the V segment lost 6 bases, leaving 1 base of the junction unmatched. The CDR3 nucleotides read TGTGCCAGCAGAGGACAGGGGAACACTGAAGCTTTCTTT. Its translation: CASRGQGNTEAFF.

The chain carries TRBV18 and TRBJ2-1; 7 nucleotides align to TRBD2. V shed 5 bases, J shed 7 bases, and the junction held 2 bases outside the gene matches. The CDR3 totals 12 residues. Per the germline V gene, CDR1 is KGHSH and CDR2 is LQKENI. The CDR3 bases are TGTGCCAGCTCATTGCGGGGGAATGAGCAGTTCTTC. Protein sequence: CASSLRGNEQFF.

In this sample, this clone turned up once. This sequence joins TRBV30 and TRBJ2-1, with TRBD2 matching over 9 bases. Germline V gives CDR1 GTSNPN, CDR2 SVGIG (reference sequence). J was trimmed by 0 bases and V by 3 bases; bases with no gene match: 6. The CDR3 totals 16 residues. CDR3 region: CAWRSQRGVSYNEQFF. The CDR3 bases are TGTGCCTGGAGGTCCCAGCGGGGGGTCTCCTACAATGAGCAGTTCTTC.

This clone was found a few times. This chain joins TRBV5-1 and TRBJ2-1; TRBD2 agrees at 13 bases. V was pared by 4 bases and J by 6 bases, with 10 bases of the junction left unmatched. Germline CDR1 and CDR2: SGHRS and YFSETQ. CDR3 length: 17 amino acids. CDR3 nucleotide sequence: TGCGCCAGCAGCACAGGCCACACTAGCGGGGGGGCCAATGAGCAGTTCTTC. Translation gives CASSTGHTSGGANEQFF.